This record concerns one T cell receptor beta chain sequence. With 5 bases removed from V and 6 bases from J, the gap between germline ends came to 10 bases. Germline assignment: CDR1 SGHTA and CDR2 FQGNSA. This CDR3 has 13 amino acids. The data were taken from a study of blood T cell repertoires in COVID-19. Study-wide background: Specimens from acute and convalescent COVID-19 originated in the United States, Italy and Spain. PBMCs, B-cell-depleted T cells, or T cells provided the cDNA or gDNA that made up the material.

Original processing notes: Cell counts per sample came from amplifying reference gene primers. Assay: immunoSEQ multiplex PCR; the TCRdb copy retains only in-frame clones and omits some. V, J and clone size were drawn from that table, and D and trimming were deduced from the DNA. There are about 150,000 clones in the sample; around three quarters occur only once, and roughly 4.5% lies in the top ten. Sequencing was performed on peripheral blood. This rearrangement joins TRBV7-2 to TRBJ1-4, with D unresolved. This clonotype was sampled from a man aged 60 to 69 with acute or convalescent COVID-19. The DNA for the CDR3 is TGTGCCAGCAGCGCTCACCGGGATGAAAAACTGTTTTTT. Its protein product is CASSAHRDEKLFF.